This T cell receptor beta chain came from a study of identical twins. Findings of the study overall: Within cord blood, abundant beta clonotypes carried fewer insertions, but memory repertoires showed no such trend.

Only a few counts were recorded for this clonotype. Its antigen is unidentified. The CDR3 totals 14 residues. CDR1 and CDR2 (germline): SQVTM, ANQGSEA. Trimming left V 4 bases short and J 6 bases short, with 16 bases between. Unique molecular identifiers were present on the cDNA, which also gained a universal primer site by template switching. MiXCR, run by TCRdb on the 5' RACE reads, gives a single entry per CDR3 protein. Of roughly 490,000 distinct CDR3 sequences listed, 13% to 15% are singletons. Everyone who gave samples was a healthy Caucasian. This same sample was also taken into another study, of yellow fever vaccine responses in identical twins. That work contributes: In identical twins, vaccine T cell responses appeared partly shared and partly individual.

This chain uses TRBV29-1 with TRBJ1-5; no clear D. This clonotype was sampled from a young woman in good health. The sequenced material came from CD4+ T cells sorted from blood. The CDR3 spells CSVALAPGGQPQHF. The CDR3 DNA sequence: TGCAGCGTTGCCCTTGCCCCCGGTGGTCAGCCCCAGCATTTT. The full variable domain, rest sourced from reference TRBV29-1 and TRBJ1-5, is SAVISQKPSRDICQRGTSLTIQCQVDSQVTMMFWYRQQPGQSLTLIATANQGSEATYESGFVIDKFPISRPNLTFSTLTVSNMSPEDSSIYLCSVALAPGGQPQHFGDGTRLSIL.